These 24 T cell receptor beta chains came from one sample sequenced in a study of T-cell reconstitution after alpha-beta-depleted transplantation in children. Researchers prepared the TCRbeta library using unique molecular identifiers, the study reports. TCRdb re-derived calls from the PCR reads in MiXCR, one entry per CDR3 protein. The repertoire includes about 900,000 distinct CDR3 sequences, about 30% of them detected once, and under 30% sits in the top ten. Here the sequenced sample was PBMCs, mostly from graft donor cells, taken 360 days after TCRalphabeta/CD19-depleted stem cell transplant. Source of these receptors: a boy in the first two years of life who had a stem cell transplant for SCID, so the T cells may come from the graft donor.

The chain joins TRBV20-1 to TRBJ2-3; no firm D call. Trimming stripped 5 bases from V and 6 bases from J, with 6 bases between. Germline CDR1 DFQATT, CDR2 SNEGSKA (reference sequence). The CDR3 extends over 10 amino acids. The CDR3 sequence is CSAQKDTQYF. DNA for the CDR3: TGCAGTGCTCAGAAGGATACGCAGTATTTT.

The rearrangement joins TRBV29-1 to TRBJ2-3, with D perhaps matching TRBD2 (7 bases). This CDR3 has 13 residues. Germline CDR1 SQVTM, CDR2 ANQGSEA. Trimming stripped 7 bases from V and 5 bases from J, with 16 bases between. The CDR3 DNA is TGCAGCGCCGTGGGGGGGCTCGGAGATACGCAGTATTTT. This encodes CSAVGGLGDTQYF.

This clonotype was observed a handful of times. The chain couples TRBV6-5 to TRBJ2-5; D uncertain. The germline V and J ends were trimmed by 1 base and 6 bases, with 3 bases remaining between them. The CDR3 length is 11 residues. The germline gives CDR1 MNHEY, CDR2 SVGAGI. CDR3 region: CASSYLKTQYF. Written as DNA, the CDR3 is TGTGCCAGCAGTTACTTGAAGACCCAGTACTTC.

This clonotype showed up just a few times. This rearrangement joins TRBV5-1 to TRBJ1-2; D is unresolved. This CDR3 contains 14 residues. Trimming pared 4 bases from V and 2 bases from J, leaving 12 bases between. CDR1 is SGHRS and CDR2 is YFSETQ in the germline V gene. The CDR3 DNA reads TGCGCCAGCAGCCCCCCGGCGGAGAACTATGGCTACACCTTC. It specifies CASSPPAENYGYTF.

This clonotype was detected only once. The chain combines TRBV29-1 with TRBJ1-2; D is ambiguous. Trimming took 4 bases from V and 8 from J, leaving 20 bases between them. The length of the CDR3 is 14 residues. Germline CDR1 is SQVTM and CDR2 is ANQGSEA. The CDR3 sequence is CSVARTDSTGGYTF. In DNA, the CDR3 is TGCAGCGTTGCCCGGACGGATTCGACGGGGGGCTACACCTTC. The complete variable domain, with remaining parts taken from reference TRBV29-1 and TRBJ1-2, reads SAVISQKPSRDICQRGTSLTIQCQVDSQVTMMFWYRQQPGQSLTLIATANQGSEATYESGFVIDKFPISRPNLTFSTLTVSNMSPEDSSIYLCSVARTDSTGGYTFGSGTRLTVV.

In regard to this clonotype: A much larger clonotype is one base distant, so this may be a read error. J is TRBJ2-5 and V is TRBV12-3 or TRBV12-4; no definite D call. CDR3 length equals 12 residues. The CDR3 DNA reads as TGTGCCAGCAGTTTAATTCGAGAGCCCCAGTACTTC. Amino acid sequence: CASSLIREPQYF.

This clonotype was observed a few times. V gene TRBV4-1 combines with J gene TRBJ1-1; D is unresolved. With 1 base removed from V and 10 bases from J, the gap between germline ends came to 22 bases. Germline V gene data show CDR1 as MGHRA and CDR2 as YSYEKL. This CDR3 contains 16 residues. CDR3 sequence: CASSQVVTSSSVVAFF. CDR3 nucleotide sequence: TGCGCCAGCAGCCAAGTTGTCACCAGTTCCTCCGTCGTAGCTTTCTTT.

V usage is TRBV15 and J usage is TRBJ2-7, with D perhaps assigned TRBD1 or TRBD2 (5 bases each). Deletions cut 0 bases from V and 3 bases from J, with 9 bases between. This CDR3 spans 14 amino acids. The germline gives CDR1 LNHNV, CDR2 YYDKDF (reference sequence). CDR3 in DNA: TGTGCCACCAGCAGAGAAGGGACGGTCTACGAGCAGTACTTC. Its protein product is CATSREGTVYEQYF.

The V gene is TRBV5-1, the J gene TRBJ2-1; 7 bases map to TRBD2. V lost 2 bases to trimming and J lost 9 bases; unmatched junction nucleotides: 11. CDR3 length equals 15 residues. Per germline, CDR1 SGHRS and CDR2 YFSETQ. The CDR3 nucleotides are TGCGCCAGCAGCTTAACAAGGACTAGGCTCGGTGAGCAGTTCTTC. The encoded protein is CASSLTRTRLGEQFF.

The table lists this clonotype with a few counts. Written as DNA, the CDR3 is TGCGCCAGCAGCCCAGTCAGCGGGGGGTTCCAAGAGACCCAGTACTTC. Its protein is CASSPVSGGFQETQYF. The rearrangement uses TRBV5-1 and TRBJ2-5; 9 positions match TRBD2. V was pared by 4 bases and J by 1 base, with 8 bases of the junction left unmatched. The CDR3 loop spans 16 amino acids. Germline CDR1 is SGHRS and CDR2 is YFSETQ.

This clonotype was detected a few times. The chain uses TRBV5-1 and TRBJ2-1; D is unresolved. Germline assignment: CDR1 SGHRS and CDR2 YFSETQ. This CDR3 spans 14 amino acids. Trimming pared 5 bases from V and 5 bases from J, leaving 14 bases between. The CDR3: CASRWAERHNEQFF. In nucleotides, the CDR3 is TGCGCCAGCAGATGGGCAGAGAGGCACAATGAGCAGTTCTTC.

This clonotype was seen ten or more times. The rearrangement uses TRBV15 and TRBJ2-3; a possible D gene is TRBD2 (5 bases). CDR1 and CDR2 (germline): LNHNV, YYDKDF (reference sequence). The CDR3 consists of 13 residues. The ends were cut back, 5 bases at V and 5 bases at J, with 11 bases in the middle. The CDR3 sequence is CATSGAAQDTQYF. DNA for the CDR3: TGTGCCACCAGCGGAGCGGCTCAAGATACGCAGTATTTT.

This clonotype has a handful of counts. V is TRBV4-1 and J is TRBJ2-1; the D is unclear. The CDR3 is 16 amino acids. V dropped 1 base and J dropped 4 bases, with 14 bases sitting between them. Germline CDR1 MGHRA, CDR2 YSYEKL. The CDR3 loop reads CASSQVSQIRYNEQFF. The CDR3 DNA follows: TGCGCCAGCAGCCAAGTGTCCCAGATCCGGTACAATGAGCAGTTCTTC.

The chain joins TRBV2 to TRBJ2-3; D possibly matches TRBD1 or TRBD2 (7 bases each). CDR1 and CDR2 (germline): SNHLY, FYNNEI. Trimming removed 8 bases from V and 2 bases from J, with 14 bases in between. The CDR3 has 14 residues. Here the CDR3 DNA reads TGTGCCAGCGAGCGGGACAGAACCACAGATACGCAGTATTTT. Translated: CASERDRTTDTQYF.

The CDR3 region is CSVEWAGAPSTDTQYF. The CDR3 DNA sequence: TGCAGCGTTGAGTGGGCAGGGGCCCCCAGCACAGATACGCAGTATTTT. This rearrangement joins TRBV29-1 to TRBJ2-3, with D maybe TRBD1 (6 bases). The CDR3 covers 16 residues. CDR1 and CDR2 (germline): SQVTM, ANQGSEA. Deletions cut 3 bases from V and 0 bases from J, with 16 bases between.

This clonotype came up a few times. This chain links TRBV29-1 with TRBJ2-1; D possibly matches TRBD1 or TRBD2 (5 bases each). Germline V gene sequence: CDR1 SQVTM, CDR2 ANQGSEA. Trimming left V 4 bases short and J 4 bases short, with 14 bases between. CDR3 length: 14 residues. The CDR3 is CSVVPGPVYNEQFF. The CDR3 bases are TGCAGCGTTGTCCCGGGACCAGTTTACAATGAGCAGTTCTTC.

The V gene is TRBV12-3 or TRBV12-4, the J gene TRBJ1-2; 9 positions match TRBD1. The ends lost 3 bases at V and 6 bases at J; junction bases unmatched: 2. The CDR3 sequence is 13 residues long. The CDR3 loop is CASSFRTGDGYTF. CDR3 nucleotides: TGTGCCAGCAGTTTTAGGACAGGGGATGGCTACACCTTC.

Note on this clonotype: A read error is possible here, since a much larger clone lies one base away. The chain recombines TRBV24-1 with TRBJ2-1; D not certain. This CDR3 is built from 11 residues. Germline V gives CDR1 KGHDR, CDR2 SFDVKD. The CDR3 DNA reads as TGTTCCAGTCCGGCCGACAATGAGCAGTTCTTC. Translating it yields CSSPADNEQFF.

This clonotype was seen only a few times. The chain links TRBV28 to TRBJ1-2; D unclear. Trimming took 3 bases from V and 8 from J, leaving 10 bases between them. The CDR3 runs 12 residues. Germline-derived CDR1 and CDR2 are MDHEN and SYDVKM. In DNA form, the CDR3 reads TGTGCCAGCAGTTTCGGAGTCGGCGGCTACACCTTC. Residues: CASSFGVGGYTF.

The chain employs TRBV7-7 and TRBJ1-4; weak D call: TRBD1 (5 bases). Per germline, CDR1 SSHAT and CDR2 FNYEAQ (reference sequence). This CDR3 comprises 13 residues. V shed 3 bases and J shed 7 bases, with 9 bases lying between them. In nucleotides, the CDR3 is TGTGCCAGCAGCTTCAGGGTTGGTGAAAAACTGTTTTTT. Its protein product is CASSFRVGEKLFF.

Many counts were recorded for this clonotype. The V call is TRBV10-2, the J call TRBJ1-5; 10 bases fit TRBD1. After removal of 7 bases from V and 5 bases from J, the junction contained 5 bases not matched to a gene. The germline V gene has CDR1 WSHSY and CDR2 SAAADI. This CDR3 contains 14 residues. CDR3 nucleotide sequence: TGCGCCAGCACTGTGGACAGGGGGGATCAGCCCCAGCATTTT. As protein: CASTVDRGDQPQHF.

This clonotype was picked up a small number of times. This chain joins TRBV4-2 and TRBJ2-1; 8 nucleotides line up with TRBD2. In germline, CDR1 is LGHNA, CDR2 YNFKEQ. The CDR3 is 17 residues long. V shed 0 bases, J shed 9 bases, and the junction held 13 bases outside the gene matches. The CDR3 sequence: CASSQDGSPGGLGEQFF. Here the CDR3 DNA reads TGTGCCAGCAGCCAAGATGGTTCCCCGGGGGGGCTCGGTGAGCAGTTCTTC.

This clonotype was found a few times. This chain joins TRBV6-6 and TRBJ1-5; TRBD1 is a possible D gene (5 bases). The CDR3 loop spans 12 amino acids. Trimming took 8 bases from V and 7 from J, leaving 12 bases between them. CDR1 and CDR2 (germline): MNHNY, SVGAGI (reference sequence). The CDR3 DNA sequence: TGTGCCAGCGGGACGGGCCCCCAGCCCCAGCATTTT. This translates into CASGTGPQPQHF.

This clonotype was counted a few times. CDR3 protein: CSADAGSGSYNEQFF. CDR3 in DNA: TGCAGCGCCGATGCAGGGTCGGGGTCCTACAATGAGCAGTTCTTC. J is TRBJ2-1 and V is TRBV29-1; the D gene could be TRBD1 or TRBD2 (5 bases each). This CDR3 has 15 amino acids. Trimming cost V 7 bases and J 1 base, with 17 bases left between them. Germline CDR1 reads SQVTM; CDR2 reads ANQGSEA.